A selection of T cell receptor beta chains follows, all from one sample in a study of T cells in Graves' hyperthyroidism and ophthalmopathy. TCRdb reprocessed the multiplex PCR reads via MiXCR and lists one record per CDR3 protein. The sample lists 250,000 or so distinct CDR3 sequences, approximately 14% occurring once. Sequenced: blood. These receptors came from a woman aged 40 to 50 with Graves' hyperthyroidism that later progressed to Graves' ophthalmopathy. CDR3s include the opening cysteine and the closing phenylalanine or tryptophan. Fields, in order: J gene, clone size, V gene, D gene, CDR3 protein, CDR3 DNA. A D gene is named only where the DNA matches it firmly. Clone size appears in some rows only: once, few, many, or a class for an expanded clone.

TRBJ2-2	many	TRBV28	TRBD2	CASSLGLDSNTGELFF	TGTGCCAGCAGCCTCGGACTAGATTCGAACACCGGGGAGCTGTTTTTT
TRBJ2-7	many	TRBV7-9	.	CASSSGSTRVLYEQYF	TGTGCCAGCAGCTCCGGATCGACTAGAGTTCTCTACGAGCAGTACTTC
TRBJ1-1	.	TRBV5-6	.	CASSFQNTEAFF	TGTGCCAGCAGCTTCCAGAACACTGAAGCTTTCTTT
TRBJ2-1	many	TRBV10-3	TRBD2	CAISEGTSGMLYNEQFF	TGTGCCATCAGTGAGGGGACTAGCGGGATGCTCTACAATGAGCAGTTCTTC
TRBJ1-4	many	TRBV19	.	CASSIDRQEDEKLFF	TGTGCCAGTAGTATAGACCGACAGGAGGATGAAAAACTGTTTTTT
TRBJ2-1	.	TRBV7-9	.	CASSWQGRSYNEQFF	TGTGCCAGCAGCTGGCAGGGCCGCTCCTACAATGAGCAGTTCTTC
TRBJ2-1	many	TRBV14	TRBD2	CASSQRTSGNNEQFF	TGTGCCAGCAGCCAAAGGACTAGCGGGAACAATGAGCAGTTCTTC
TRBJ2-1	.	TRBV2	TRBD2	CASSEPRLAGVKTSYNEQFF	TGTGCCAGCAGTGAACCACGACTAGCGGGAGTGAAGACCTCCTACAATGAGCAGTTCTTC
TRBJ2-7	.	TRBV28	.	CASSLSPRSGLPYEQYF	TGTGCCAGCAGTTTATCGCCTCGGAGCGGCCTCCCCTACGAGCAGTACTTC
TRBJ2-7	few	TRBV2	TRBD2	CASSDLGASGRSVWYEQYF	TGTGCCAGCAGTGATTTAGGGGCTAGCGGGAGATCTGTGTGGTACGAGCAGTACTTC
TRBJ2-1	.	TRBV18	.	CASSLTPGVPYNEQFF	TGTGCCAGCTCACTAACTCCAGGGGTGCCCTACAATGAGCAGTTCTTC
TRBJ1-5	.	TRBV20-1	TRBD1	CSAGPTGRGNQPQHF	TGCAGTGCTGGCCCGACAGGGAGAGGCAATCAGCCCCAGCATTTT
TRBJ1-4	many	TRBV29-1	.	CSVGSGNGEKLFF	TGCAGCGTTGGTTCCGGGAATGGTGAAAAACTGTTTTTT
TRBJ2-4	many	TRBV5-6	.	CASSWMGNIQYF	TGTGCCAGCAGCTGGATGGGGAACATTCAGTACTTC
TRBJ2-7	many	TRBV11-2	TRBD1	CASSLDRASYEQYF	TGTGCCAGCAGCTTGGACAGGGCATCCTACGAGCAGTACTTC
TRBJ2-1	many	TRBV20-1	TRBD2	CSARPGLADSSYNEQFF	TGCAGTGCTAGGCCGGGACTAGCGGATAGCTCCTACAATGAGCAGTTCTTC
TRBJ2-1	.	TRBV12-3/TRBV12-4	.	CASSSPLGNEQFF	TGTGCCAGCAGTTCCCCCCTAGGGAATGAGCAGTTCTTC
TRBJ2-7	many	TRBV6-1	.	CASSRVGGLGYEQYF	TGTGCCAGCAGTCGTGTGGGCGGTTTAGGCTACGAGCAGTACTTC
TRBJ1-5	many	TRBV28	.	CASSLGVHQPQHF	TGTGCCAGCAGTTTGGGTGTACATCAACCCCAGCATTTT
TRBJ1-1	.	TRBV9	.	CASSVGDRIAEAFF	TGTGCCAGCAGCGTAGGTGACAGAATAGCTGAAGCTTTCTTT
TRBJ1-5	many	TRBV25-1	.	CASSVDSGQPQHF	TGTGCCAGCAGTGTGGACAGTGGGCAGCCCCAGCATTTT
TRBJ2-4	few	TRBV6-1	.	CASRGHLNIQYF	TGTGCCAGTCGAGGACACTTGAACATTCAGTACTTC
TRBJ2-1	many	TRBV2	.	CASSPWAVGEYNEQFF	TGTGCCAGCAGCCCCTGGGCAGTAGGAGAATACAATGAGCAGTTCTTC
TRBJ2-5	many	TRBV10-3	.	CAISATPTTEETQYF	TGTGCCATCAGTGCCACGCCCACTACGGAGGAGACCCAGTACTTC
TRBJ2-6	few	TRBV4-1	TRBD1	CASRPQGASGANVLTF	TGCGCCAGCAGGCCTCAGGGGGCCTCTGGGGCCAACGTCCTGACTTTC
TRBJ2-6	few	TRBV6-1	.	CASTRSGANVLTF	TGTGCCAGCACCCGCTCTGGGGCCAACGTCCTGACTTTC
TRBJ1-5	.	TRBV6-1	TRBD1	CASSPRQGAAQPQHF	TGTGCCAGCAGCCCAAGACAGGGGGCGGCTCAGCCCCAGCATTTT
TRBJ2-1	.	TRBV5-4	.	CASSRLWTGEDEQFF	TGTGCCAGCAGCCGGTTATGGACGGGAGAGGATGAGCAGTTCTTC
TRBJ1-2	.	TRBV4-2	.	CASSPKFPRGSSGYGYTF	TGTGCCAGCAGCCCCAAGTTTCCCCGGGGCTCCTCAGGCTATGGCTACACCTTC
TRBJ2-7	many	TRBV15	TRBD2	CATSRDSGSSYEQYF	TGTGCCACCAGCAGAGATAGCGGGAGCTCCTACGAGCAGTACTTC
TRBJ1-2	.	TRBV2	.	CASSRKSGGNYGYTF	TGTGCCAGCAGTCGAAAATCGGGGGGAAACTATGGCTACACCTTC
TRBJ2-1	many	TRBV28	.	CASSLPRAGTLGNEQFF	TGTGCCAGCAGTTTGCCGCGCGCGGGGACCCTAGGGAATGAGCAGTTCTTC
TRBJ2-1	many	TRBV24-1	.	CATSENRGGGEQFF	TGTGCCACCAGCGAAAACAGGGGAGGAGGTGAGCAGTTCTTC
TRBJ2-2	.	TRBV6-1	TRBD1	CASRRTGDTGELFF	TGTGCCAGCAGACGGACAGGCGACACCGGGGAGCTGTTTTTT
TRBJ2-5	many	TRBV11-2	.	CASSLGAWGPEETQYF	TGTGCCAGCAGCTTAGGGGCATGGGGACCAGAAGAGACCCAGTACTTC
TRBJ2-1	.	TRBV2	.	CASSTGKGASEQFF	TGTGCCAGCAGTACTGGAAAGGGAGCCAGTGAGCAGTTCTTC
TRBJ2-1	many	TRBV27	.	CASSLTGSVSNEQFF	TGTGCCAGCAGTTTAACCGGGAGTGTTAGCAATGAGCAGTTCTTC
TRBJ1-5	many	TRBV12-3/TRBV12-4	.	CASSFRGNQPQHF	TGTGCCAGCAGTTTTCGGGGGAATCAGCCCCAGCATTTT
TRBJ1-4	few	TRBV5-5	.	CASREGPSNEKLFF	TGTGCCAGCAGGGAGGGACCGTCTAATGAAAAACTGTTTTTT
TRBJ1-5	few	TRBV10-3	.	CAISDQGFNQPQHF	TGTGCCATCAGTGATCAGGGATTCAATCAGCCCCAGCATTTT
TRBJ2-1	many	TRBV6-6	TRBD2	CASSYSGGRVINEQFF	TGTGCCAGCAGTTACTCGGGCGGGAGGGTTATCAATGAGCAGTTCTTC
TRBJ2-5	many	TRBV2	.	CASSDLGETQYF	TGTGCCAGCAGTGATCTAGGCGAGACCCAGTACTTC
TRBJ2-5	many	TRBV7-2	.	CASSRQEETQYF	TGTGCCAGCAGCCGACAGGAAGAGACCCAGTACTTC
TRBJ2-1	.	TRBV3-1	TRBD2	CVSSQTSGAYNEQFF	TGTGTCAGCAGCCAGACTAGCGGGGCATACAATGAGCAGTTCTTC
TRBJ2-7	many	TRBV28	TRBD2	CASHPGLAGAVVYEQYF	TGTGCCAGCCACCCGGGACTAGCGGGAGCGGTCGTGTACGAGCAGTACTTC
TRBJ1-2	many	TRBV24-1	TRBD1	CATSEQGNYGYTF	TGTGCCACTTCGGAACAGGGGAACTATGGCTACACCTTC
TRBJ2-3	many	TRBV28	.	CASRIDDTQYF	TGTGCCAGCAGGATTGATGATACGCAGTATTTT
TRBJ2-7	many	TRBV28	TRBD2	CASSFKTSGSYEQYF	TGTGCCAGCAGTTTTAAGACTAGCGGGAGCTACGAGCAGTACTTC
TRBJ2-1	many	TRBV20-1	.	CSARDVNGKLYNEQFF	TGCAGTGCTAGAGATGTTAATGGTAAATTATACAATGAGCAGTTCTTC
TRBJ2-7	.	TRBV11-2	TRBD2	CASSFGAGAYEQYF	TGTGCCAGCAGCTTTGGAGCGGGGGCCTACGAGCAGTACTTC
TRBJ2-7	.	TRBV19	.	CASSIVPDDSYEQYF	TGTGCCAGTAGTATAGTCCCGGACGACTCTTACGAGCAGTACTTC
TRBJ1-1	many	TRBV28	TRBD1	CAIHRGLWTEAFF	TGTGCCATCCACAGGGGGCTTTGGACTGAAGCTTTCTTT